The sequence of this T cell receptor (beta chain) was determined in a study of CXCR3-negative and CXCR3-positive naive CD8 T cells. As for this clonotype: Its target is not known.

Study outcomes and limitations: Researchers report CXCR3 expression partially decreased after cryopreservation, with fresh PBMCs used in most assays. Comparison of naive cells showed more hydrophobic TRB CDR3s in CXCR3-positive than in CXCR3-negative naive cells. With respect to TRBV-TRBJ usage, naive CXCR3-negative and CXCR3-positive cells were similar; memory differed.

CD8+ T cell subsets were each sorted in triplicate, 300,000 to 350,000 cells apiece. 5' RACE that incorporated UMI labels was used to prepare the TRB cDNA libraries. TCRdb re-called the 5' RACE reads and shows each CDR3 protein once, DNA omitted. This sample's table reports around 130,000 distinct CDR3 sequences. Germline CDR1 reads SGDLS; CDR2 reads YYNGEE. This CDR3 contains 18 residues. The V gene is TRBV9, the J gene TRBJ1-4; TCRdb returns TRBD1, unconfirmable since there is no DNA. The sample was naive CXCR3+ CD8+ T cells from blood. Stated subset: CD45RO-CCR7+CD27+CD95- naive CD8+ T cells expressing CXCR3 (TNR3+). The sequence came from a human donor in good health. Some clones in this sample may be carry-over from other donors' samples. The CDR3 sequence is CASSENGQGKVSNEKLFF.